The 20 T cell receptor beta chains given below trace back to one sample, sequenced in a study of blood T cells in healthy people across ages. Primed by a sample-barcoded 5' primer and a J-beta primer mix, a second PCR proceeded for roughly 6 to 12 cycles. TCRdb used MiXCR to reprocess the 5' RACE reads, holding one entry per CDR3 protein. The table lists roughly 900,000 distinct CDR3 sequences, around 48% of them singletons, with around 15% in the top ten. Sequencing was carried out using blood. These receptors all stem from a man between 25 and 39 years old in good health.

As DNA, the CDR3 is TGCAGCGTTGCGTCGGGAGGAGGAAATGAGCAGTTCTTC. Translation gives CSVASGGGNEQFF. This chain links TRBV29-1 with TRBJ2-1, with 7 bases identical to TRBD2. This CDR3 is built from 13 residues. The V segment lost 4 bases and the J segment 7 bases; nucleotides outside the gene matches: 7. Looked up from germline, CDR1 is SQVTM and CDR2 is ANQGSEA.

This chain links TRBV20-1 with TRBJ1-6, with D perhaps TRBD1 (6 bases). The CDR3 extends over 14 amino acids. Germline CDR1 DFQATT, CDR2 SNEGSKA (reference sequence). Trimming pared 3 bases from V and 6 bases from J, leaving 12 bases between. The CDR3 sequence: CSASTGQFNSPLHF. DNA for the CDR3: TGCAGTGCTAGCACGGGACAATTTAATTCACCCCTCCACTTT.

This clonotype was observed a single time. Relative to the germline gene, one junction end is altered; a read error may explain this. The V and J genes are TRBV6-5 and TRBJ1-1; D is perhaps TRBD1 (5 bases). This CDR3 comprises 13 residues. Germline V gene sequence: CDR1 MNHEY, CDR2 SVGAGI. CDR3 nucleotide sequence: TGTGCCAGCAGTGACTCGGGGCAGGGTGAGGCTTTCTTT. Its translation is CASSDSGQGEAFF.

This chain's CDR3 is CASSLGQGGLQETQYF. DNA for the CDR3: TGTGCCAGCAGCCTTGGACAGGGGGGCTTACAAGAGACCCAGTACTTC. The chain combines TRBV28 with TRBJ2-5, with 10 bases lining up with TRBD1. With V trimmed by 6 bases and J by 2 bases, 9 bases remained unmatched. Per the germline V gene, CDR1 is MDHEN and CDR2 is SYDVKM. CDR3 size: 16 residues.

For this clonotype: At one of its ends the junction is not consistent with the germline gene, which may arise from a read error. J is TRBJ2-3 and V is TRBV5-4; maybe TRBD2 (5 bases). CDR3 length equals 16 residues. Germline V gene sequence: CDR1 SGHNT, CDR2 YYREEE (reference sequence). CDR3 loop: CAGSSARERVTDTQYF. In DNA, the CDR3 is TGTGCCGGCAGCTCCGCCCGGGAACGGGTCACAGATACGCAGTATTTT.

The gene calls are TRBV6-2 or TRBV6-3 and TRBJ2-7; D is perhaps TRBD2 (5 bases). The V end was cut by 5 bases, the J end by 3 bases, with 20 bases between. This CDR3 spans 16 amino acids. The germline gives CDR1 MNHEY, CDR2 SVGEGT. The CDR3 sequence is CASSPSVRELVYEQYF. In nucleotides, the CDR3 is TGTGCCAGCAGTCCATCTGTGAGGGAATTAGTCTACGAGCAGTACTTC.

The rearrangement joins TRBV2 to TRBJ2-1, with 10 bases aligning to TRBD1. V lost 6 bases to trimming and J lost 13 bases; unmatched junction nucleotides: 15. The CDR3 spans 15 residues. Per germline, CDR1 SNHLY and CDR2 FYNNEI. CDR3 coding DNA: TGTGCCAGCAGCTCGACAGGGGGCGAATGGGAGACCCAGTTCTTC. Translated: CASSSTGGEWETQFF.

The chain carries TRBV7-6 and TRBJ2-1, with 10 bases aligning to TRBD2. Germline V lookup: CDR1 SGHVS, CDR2 FNYEAQ. This CDR3 is 14 amino acids long. V shed 5 bases and J 8 bases; nucleotides not matched to a gene: 6. CDR3: CASSVASGGDEQFF. CDR3 DNA sequence: TGTGCCAGCAGCGTCGCTAGCGGGGGTGATGAGCAGTTCTTC.

The table lists this clonotype with a few counts. The chain employs TRBV3-1 and TRBJ2-3; tentative D call: TRBD2 (5 bases). V lost 0 bases, J lost 11 bases, and 12 bases lay in between. Germline CDR1 LGHDT, CDR2 YNNKEL (reference sequence). The CDR3 runs 13 residues. CDR3 nucleotides: TGTGCCAGCAGCCAAGAAGGAGGCTATCAGCAGTATTTT. Amino acid sequence: CASSQEGGYQQYF.

This chain links TRBV7-2 with TRBJ2-5; the match to TRBD2 covers 10 bases. TRBJ2-7 matches the DNA end more closely, so the J call is doubtful. CDR1 is SGHTA and CDR2 is FQGNSA in the germline V gene. The CDR3 consists of 17 residues. The CDR3 DNA reads TGTGCCAGCAGCTTAGTAGCGGGGGGCAGTAGCTCCTACGAGCAGTACTTC. Protein sequence: CASSLVAGGSSSYEQYF.

This clonotype was picked up one time. The chain employs TRBV10-3 and TRBJ1-4; D is possibly TRBD1 (6 bases). Germline V CDR1 and CDR2: ENHRY, SYGVKD. Between the trimmed V and J ends, which lost 10 bases and 0 bases, there was a span of 15 bases. The CDR3 contains 15 residues. The CDR3 DNA sequence: TGTGCCAGCACCCCGAACAGGGCAACTAATGAAAAACTGTTTTTT. It codes for CASTPNRATNEKLFF.

The V and J genes are TRBV28 and TRBJ2-5; 10 bases map to TRBD2. Germline V gene lookup returns CDR1 MDHEN and CDR2 SYDVKM. CDR3 length equals 15 residues. With 4 bases clipped from V and 2 bases from J, the junction kept 4 bases outside the gene matches. CDR3 bases: TGTGCCAGCAGTTCCCTAGCGGGGGCTCAAGAGACCCAGTACTTC. Translated, it gives CASSSLAGAQETQYF.

The V gene is TRBV20-1, the J gene TRBJ2-1, with no clear D. CDR1 is DFQATT, CDR2 SNEGSKA, per germline (reference sequence). CDR3 length: 14 residues. Between the trimmed V and J ends, which lost 3 bases and 0 bases, there was a span of 9 bases. This chain's CDR3 is CSASPQSSYNEQFF. The CDR3 coding sequence is TGCAGTGCTAGCCCCCAGAGCTCCTACAATGAGCAGTTCTTC.

This sequence joins TRBV29-1 and TRBJ1-3; 7 nucleotides line up with TRBD1. Germline CDR1 and CDR2: SQVTM and ANQGSEA. Trimming took 6 bases from V and 3 from J; bases not matched to a gene: 11. This CDR3 is built from 15 residues. The CDR3 protein is CSVGFTGEGGNTIYF. CDR3 nucleotide sequence: TGCAGCGTCGGATTCACAGGGGAGGGTGGAAACACCATATATTTT.

This clonotype was found once. V is TRBV20-1 and J is TRBJ2-2; D is undetermined. The V and J ends lost 0 bases and 6 bases respectively, with 8 bases between them. Germline V gives CDR1 DFQATT, CDR2 SNEGSKA (reference sequence). This CDR3 contains 13 residues. CDR3 nucleotide sequence: TGCAGTGCTAGAGAAGATCGGCCCGGGGAGCTGTTTTTT. Amino acid sequence: CSAREDRPGELFF.

There are a few counts of this clonotype. This chain uses TRBV4-2 with TRBJ2-5; 8 bases are a match to TRBD1. Germline V CDR1 and CDR2: LGHNA, YNFKEQ. Losses at the gene ends were 4 bases for V and 2 bases for J; bases not matched to a gene: 6. This CDR3 region has 15 residues. The CDR3 DNA reads TGTGCCAGCAGCCGTTCCCGGACAGGGCAAGAGACCCAGTACTTC. It translates to CASSRSRTGQETQYF.

This clonotype was seen only a few times. The J gene is TRBJ2-3, the V gene TRBV11-2, with 10 positions matching TRBD2. Germline lookup yields CDR1 SGHAT and CDR2 FQNNGV. Germline trimming cut 1 base from V and 7 bases from J; bases unmatched to any gene: 5. The CDR3 is 15 amino acids. The CDR3 is CASSLVAGGPHTQYF. Here the CDR3 DNA reads TGTGCCAGCAGCTTAGTAGCGGGGGGTCCGCATACGCAGTATTTT.

The chain carries TRBV4-1 and TRBJ1-2; tentative D call: TRBD1 (5 bases). V lost 3 bases to trimming and J lost 4 bases, with 9 bases between them. CDR3 length equals 13 residues. Germline V gives CDR1 MGHRA, CDR2 YSYEKL. CDR3: CASSHPQGYGYTF. For the CDR3, the DNA is TGCGCCAGCAGCCATCCCCAGGGCTATGGCTACACCTTC.

The chain carries TRBV20-1 and TRBJ1-2; D is ambiguous. The germline gives CDR1 DFQATT, CDR2 SNEGSKA (reference sequence). The CDR3 is 12 amino acids. The DNA for the CDR3 is TGCAGAGGCAAGGAGTTCTATGATGGCTACACCTTC. It yields the protein CRGKEFYDGYTF.

DNA of the CDR3: TGTGCCAGCACCCGAGGACAGGTGGACACTGAAGCTTTCTTT. The encoded protein is CASTRGQVDTEAFF. This chain uses TRBV7-9 with TRBJ1-1; 7 nucleotides align to TRBD1. Per the germline V gene, CDR1 is SEHNR and CDR2 is FQNEAQ (reference sequence). V shed 7 bases and J 3 bases; nucleotides not matched to a gene: 8. The CDR3 extends over 14 amino acids.